The 2 T cell receptor beta chains given below trace back to one sample, sequenced in a study of cytomegalovirus exposure and HLA in healthy donors. Clones were read by immunoSEQ multiplex PCR, and TCRdb kept only the in-frame ones, dropping some. This sample has more than 200,000 clones; about 92% occur once, and the top ten carry 2.5% to 3.5%. Source material: PBMCs. Source of these receptors: a woman in her thirties in good health and CMV-seronegative.

The J gene is TRBJ2-1, the V gene TRBV7-9, with 10 bases identical to TRBD1. The germline gives CDR1 SEHNR, CDR2 FQNEAQ (reference sequence). J was trimmed by 3 bases and V by 1 base; bases with no gene match: 9. The CDR3 is 18 amino acids. CDR3 loop: CASSLVASTGGIYNEQFF. In DNA form, the CDR3 reads TGTGCCAGCAGCTTAGTCGCTTCGACAGGGGGCATCTACAATGAGCAGTTCTTC.

The rearrangement joins TRBV11-2 to TRBJ2-5; D call uncertain. This CDR3 comprises 15 residues. The ends were cut back, 1 base at V and 0 bases at J, with 9 bases in the middle. Per germline, CDR1 SGHAT and CDR2 FQNNGV. CDR3 nucleotides: TGTGCCAGCAGCTTAGCCTCCGGCTACCAAGAGACCCAGTACTTC. Amino acids: CASSLASGYQETQYF.